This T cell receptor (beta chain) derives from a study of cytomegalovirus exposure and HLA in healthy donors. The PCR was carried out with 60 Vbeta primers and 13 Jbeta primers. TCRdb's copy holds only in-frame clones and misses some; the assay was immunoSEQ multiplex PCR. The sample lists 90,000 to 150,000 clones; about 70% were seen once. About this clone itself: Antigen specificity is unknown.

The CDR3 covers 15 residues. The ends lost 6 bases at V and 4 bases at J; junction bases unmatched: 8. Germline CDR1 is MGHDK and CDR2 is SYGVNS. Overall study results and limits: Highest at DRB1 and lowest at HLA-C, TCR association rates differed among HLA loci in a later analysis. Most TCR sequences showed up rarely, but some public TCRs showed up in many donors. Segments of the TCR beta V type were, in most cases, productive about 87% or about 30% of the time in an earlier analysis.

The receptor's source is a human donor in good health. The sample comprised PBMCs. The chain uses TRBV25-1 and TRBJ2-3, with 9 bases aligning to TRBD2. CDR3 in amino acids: CASSPGGLAADTQYF. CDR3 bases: TGTGCCAGCAGCCCGGGGGGACTAGCAGCAGATACGCAGTATTTT.